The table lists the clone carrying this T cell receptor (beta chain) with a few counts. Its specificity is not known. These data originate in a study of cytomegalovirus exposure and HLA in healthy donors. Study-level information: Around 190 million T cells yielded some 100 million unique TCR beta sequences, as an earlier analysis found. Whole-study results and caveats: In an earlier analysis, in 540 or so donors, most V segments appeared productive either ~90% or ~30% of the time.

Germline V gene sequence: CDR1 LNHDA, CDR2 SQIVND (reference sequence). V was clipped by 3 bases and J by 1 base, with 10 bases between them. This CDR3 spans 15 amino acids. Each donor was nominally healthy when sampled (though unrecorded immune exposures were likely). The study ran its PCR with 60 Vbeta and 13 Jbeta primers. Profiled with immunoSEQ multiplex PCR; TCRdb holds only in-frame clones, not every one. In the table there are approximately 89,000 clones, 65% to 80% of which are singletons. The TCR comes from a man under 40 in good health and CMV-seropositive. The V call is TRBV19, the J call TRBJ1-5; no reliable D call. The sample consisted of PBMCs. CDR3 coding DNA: TGTGCCAGTAGTATGGACTATCGAAGCAATCAGCCCCAGCATTTT. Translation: CASSMDYRSNQPQHF.